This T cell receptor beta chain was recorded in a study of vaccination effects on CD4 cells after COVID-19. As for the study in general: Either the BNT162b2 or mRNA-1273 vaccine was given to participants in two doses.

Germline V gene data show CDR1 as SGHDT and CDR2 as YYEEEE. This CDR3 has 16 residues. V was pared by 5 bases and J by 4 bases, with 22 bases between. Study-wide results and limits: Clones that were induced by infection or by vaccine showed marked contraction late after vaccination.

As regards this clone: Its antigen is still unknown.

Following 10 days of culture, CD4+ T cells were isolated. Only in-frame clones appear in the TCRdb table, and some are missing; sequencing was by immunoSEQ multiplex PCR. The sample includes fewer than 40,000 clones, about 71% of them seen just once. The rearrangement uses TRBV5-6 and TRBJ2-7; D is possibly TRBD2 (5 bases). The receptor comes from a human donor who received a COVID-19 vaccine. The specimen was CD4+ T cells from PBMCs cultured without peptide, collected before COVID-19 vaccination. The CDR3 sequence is CASRTTRESWGYEQYF. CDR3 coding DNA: TGTGCCAGCAGAACGACGAGGGAAAGTTGGGGATACGAGCAGTACTTC.